This T cell receptor (beta chain) was retrieved from a study of PD-1 blockade in mismatch repair-deficient tumors. Study observations and caveats: After pembrolizumab, tumor-resident clones rose rapidly, then generally contracted before radiologic responses.

Germline V gives CDR1 SQVTM, CDR2 ANQGSEA. This CDR3 is 11 amino acids long. Worth noting for this clone: No antigen is known for it. Sequence at one end of the junction differs from germline and may be a read error. At the DNA level, this CDR3 is encoded by other sequences in the same sample as well.

Sequencing used immunoSEQ multiplex PCR; TCRdb keeps in-frame clones, though not all of them. The sample lists about 100,000 clones; over 75% were seen once. A few pembrolizumab responders had their TCRs sequenced. The TCR originated in an adult with mismatch repair-deficient cancer. V usage is TRBV29-1 and J usage is TRBJ1-1; D uncertain. The starting material was peripheral blood, obtained approximately 8 months after starting pembrolizumab. CDR3 loop: CSVGRNTEAFF. The CDR3 DNA reads as TGCAGCGTTGGTCGGAACACTGAAGCTTTCTTC.